The 22 T cell receptor beta chains listed next were all sequenced from one sample in a study of CD8+ T cells in alopecia areata. cDNA prepared by RNA extraction and subsequent reverse transcription served as the template for sequencing. TCRdb keeps only in-frame clones here, not all; method: immunoSEQ multiplex PCR. The sample includes approximately 150,000 clones, around 87% of them seen just once. The treatment here: oral pan-JAK inhibitor, 5-10 mg twice daily. The sequencing used CD8+ T cells sorted from blood, collected at week 4, from a patient treated with tofacitinib. The origin of the receptors is a human donor with alopecia areata.

This clone was seen once. The chain combines TRBV5-6 with TRBJ2-1; no clear D. Trimming removed 0 bases at V and 8 bases at J, with 12 bases between. The CDR3 contains 14 residues. Germline assignment: CDR1 SGHDT and CDR2 YYEEEE. Written as DNA, the CDR3 is TGTGCCAGCAGCTTGGTGGCCTTCGTGGATGAGCAGTTCTTC. This gives the protein CASSLVAFVDEQFF. Variable domain in full (rest from reference TRBV5-6 and TRBJ2-1): DAGVTQSPTHLIKTRGQQVTLRCSPKSGHDTVSWYQQALGQGPQFIFQYYEEEERQRGNFPDRFSGHQFPNYSSELNVNALLLGDSALYLCASSLVAFVDEQFFGPGTRLTVL.

The rearrangement links TRBV6-1 to TRBJ1-1; D unresolved. There are 11 residues in the CDR3. V lost 6 bases and J 4 bases, leaving 6 bases between the germline ends. CDR1 is MNHNS, CDR2 SASEGT, per germline. CDR3 amino acids: CASRTGTEAFF. CDR3 coding DNA: TGTGCCAGCAGGACGGGCACTGAAGCTTTCTTT.

V usage is TRBV7-9 and J usage is TRBJ2-2; 7 nucleotides line up with TRBD1. There are 12 residues in the CDR3. The J segment lost 7 bases and the V segment lost 4 bases, leaving 0 bases of the junction unmatched. CDR1 SEHNR and CDR2 FQNEAQ come from the germline V gene (reference sequence). CDR3 in DNA: TGTGCCAGCAGCTGGGACAGCGGGGAGCTGTTTTTT. Translating it yields CASSWDSGELFF.

This chain's CDR3 is CAWGSGTGPRGQFF. DNA of the CDR3: TGTGCCTGGGGCTCCGGGACGGGTCCGCGGGGGCAGTTCTTC. V and J are TRBV30 and TRBJ2-1, with a weak D call TRBD2 (6 bases). CDR1 is GTSNPN, CDR2 SVGIG, per germline (reference sequence). The CDR3 totals 14 residues. Trimming shortened V by 5 bases and J by 12 bases, and 23 bases separated the two germline ends.

This chain uses TRBV23-1 with TRBJ2-1; D gene unclear. TRBV23-1 is known as an ORF, though its function is uncertain. CDR3 length equals 15 residues. Trimming took off 0 bases at V and 1 base at J, with 7 bases between the two ends. The CDR3 nucleotides are TGCGCCAGCAGTCAATCGCAAGTTTCCTACAATGAGCAGTTCTTC. This gives the protein CASSQSQVSYNEQFF.

The chain employs TRBV6-6 and TRBJ2-1; 7 bases align to TRBD2. The V gene end was trimmed by 8 bases and the J gene end by 0 bases; junction bases not matched to a gene: 7. Germline CDR1 is MNHNY and CDR2 is SVGAGI (reference sequence). The CDR3 is 15 amino acids. This CDR3 reads CASAIGGSSYNEQFF. The CDR3 nucleotides are TGTGCCAGCGCCATAGGCGGGAGCTCCTACAATGAGCAGTTCTTC.

The rearrangement uses TRBV5-1 and TRBJ2-7; 9 bases line up with TRBD1. This CDR3 has 14 amino acids. V gave up 4 bases and J gave up 4 bases; unmatched junction bases: 6. CDR1 is SGHRS, CDR2 YFSETQ, per germline. CDR3 in amino acids: CASSLWTGEYEQYF. DNA of the CDR3: TGCGCCAGCAGCCTCTGGACAGGGGAGTACGAGCAGTACTTC.

This chain connects TRBV6-1 to TRBJ1-1, with 7 bases that match TRBD1. Germline assignment: CDR1 MNHNS and CDR2 SASEGT. The CDR3 covers 15 residues. Losses at the gene ends were 3 bases for V and 0 bases for J; bases not matched to a gene: 4. The DNA for the CDR3 is TGTGCCAGCAGTGAGTTAGGACAGGTGAACACTGAAGCTTTCTTT. It encodes CASSELGQVNTEAFF.

V gene TRBV29-1 combines with J gene TRBJ2-7; no reliable D call. CDR3 length equals 12 residues. Germline-derived CDR1 and CDR2 are SQVTM and ANQGSEA. The V end lost 3 bases, the J end lost 2 bases, and 8 bases lay between the germline ends. The CDR3 bases are TGCAGCGTTGAGGCCGGAGCCTACGAGCAGTACTTC. Residues: CSVEAGAYEQYF.

The genes are TRBV27 and TRBJ2-7, with unresolved D. CDR1 and CDR2 from the germline V gene are MNHEY and SMNVEV (reference sequence). There are 15 residues in the CDR3. The V end lost 2 bases, the J end lost 4 bases, and 15 bases lay between the germline ends. CDR3 loop: CASSLGAGPNYEQYF. In nucleotides, the CDR3 is TGTGCCAGCAGTTTAGGTGCAGGCCCTAATTACGAGCAGTACTTC.

This chain joins TRBV7-2 and TRBJ2-1; no reliable D call. CDR1 is SGHTA, CDR2 FQGNSA, per germline. V shed 2 bases and J shed 3 bases, with 5 bases lying between them. This CDR3 contains 13 residues. The CDR3 DNA is TGTGCCAGCAGCTTAAACCTCTACAATGAGCAGTTCTTC. This encodes CASSLNLYNEQFF.

The chain combines TRBV13 with TRBJ1-6; 7 positions agree with TRBD1. The ends lost 3 bases at V and 7 bases at J; junction bases unmatched: 3. Germline CDR1 PRHDT, CDR2 FYEKMQ (reference sequence). This CDR3 contains 14 residues. Here the CDR3 DNA reads TGTGCCAGCAGCTTGGGGACAGAGAATTCACCCCTCCACTTT. This gives the protein CASSLGTENSPLHF.

The V call is TRBV7-9, the J call TRBJ1-1; TRBD1 is a possible D gene (5 bases). Germline values: CDR1 SEHNR, CDR2 FQNEAQ (reference sequence). The CDR3 is 15 residues long. V gave up 0 bases and J gave up 1 base, with 9 bases separating them. The CDR3: CASSLARQRNTEAFF. CDR3 DNA: TGTGCCAGCAGCTTAGCCCGACAGAGGAACACTGAAGCTTTCTTT.

This chain links TRBV5-6 with TRBJ2-2; a possible D gene is TRBD1 (6 bases). In germline, CDR1 is SGHDT, CDR2 YYEEEE. Trimming took off 2 bases at V and 4 bases at J, with 12 bases between the two ends. This CDR3 has 15 amino acids. This chain's CDR3 is CASSLTRGITGELFF. In nucleotides, the CDR3 is TGTGCCAGCAGCTTAACCAGGGGAATCACCGGGGAGCTGTTTTTT.

The genes are TRBV7-9 and TRBJ2-5; D gene unclear. The CDR3 consists of 12 residues. Per germline, CDR1 SEHNR and CDR2 FQNEAQ (reference sequence). Trimming removed 5 bases at V and 5 bases at J, with 9 bases between. The CDR3 sequence is CASSARAETQYF. CDR3 nucleotide sequence: TGTGCCAGCAGCGCTAGGGCGGAGACCCAGTACTTC.

V is TRBV4-1 and J is TRBJ1-2, with TRBD1 matching 8 bases. The ends lost 0 bases at V and 4 bases at J; junction bases unmatched: 4. Looked up from germline, CDR1 is MGHRA and CDR2 is YSYEKL. The CDR3 is 15 residues long. CDR3 DNA sequence: TGCGCCAGCAGCCAAGATGCAGGGGGCGGCTATGGCTACACCTTC. Translating it yields CASSQDAGGGYGYTF.

The V gene is TRBV5-1, the J gene TRBJ2-7; possibly TRBD2 for D (6 bases). V lost 7 bases, J lost 4 bases, and 15 bases lay in between. This CDR3 region has 13 residues. The germline gives CDR1 SGHRS, CDR2 YFSETQ. The CDR3 DNA sequence: TGCGCCAGCGCAGGAGGGGCAGGGTACGAGCAGTACTTC. Protein: CASAGGAGYEQYF.

This clone has more than one count but fewer than ten. The J gene is TRBJ1-2, the V gene TRBV27; tentatively, D is TRBD1 (5 bases). The CDR3 runs to 15 residues. With 4 bases removed from V and 10 bases from J, the gap between germline ends came to 22 bases. From germline, CDR1 is MNHEY and CDR2 SMNVEV (reference sequence). The DNA for the CDR3 is TGTGCCAGCAGTTCTCCTCTTAAGTCGCAGGGTGACTACACCTTC. This encodes CASSSPLKSQGDYTF.

This sequence joins TRBV5-1 and TRBJ2-3; TRBD1 aligns across 7 bases. The CDR3 loop spans 15 amino acids. From germline, CDR1 is SGHRS and CDR2 YFSETQ. After removal of 4 bases from V and 4 bases from J, the junction contained 9 bases not matched to a gene. CDR3 DNA: TGCGCCAGCAGCGTAACCGGGACAGCCCCAGATACGCAGTATTTT. Protein product: CASSVTGTAPDTQYF. The complete variable domain, with remaining parts taken from reference TRBV5-1 and TRBJ2-3, reads KAGVTQTPRYLIKTRGQQVTLSCSPISGHRSVSWYQQTPGQGLQFLFEYFSETQRNKGNFPGRFSGRQFSNSRSEMNVSTLELGDSALYLCASSVTGTAPDTQYFGPGTRLTVL.

This clone was counted a single time. The rearrangement links TRBV7-3 to TRBJ2-1; 7 bases are a match to TRBD2. This CDR3 is 15 amino acids long. From germline, CDR1 is SGHTA and CDR2 FQGTGA. The ends lost 6 bases at V and 0 bases at J; junction bases unmatched: 5. CDR3 nucleotide sequence: TGTGCCAGCAGGTCCAGCGGGGCCTCCTACAATGAGCAGTTCTTC. It specifies CASRSSGASYNEQFF.

In this sample, this clone turned up once. V gene TRBV29-1 combines with J gene TRBJ2-7, with 13 bases identical to TRBD2. With 3 bases clipped from V and 4 bases from J, the junction kept 6 bases outside the gene matches. The CDR3 has 15 residues. Germline V CDR1 and CDR2: SQVTM, ANQGSEA. The chain's CDR3 is CSVESPGLAGYEQYF. Written as DNA, the CDR3 is TGCAGCGTTGAGTCTCCGGGACTAGCGGGGTACGAGCAGTACTTC.

J is TRBJ2-1 and V is TRBV30, with a possible D match to TRBD2 (6 bases). Trimming removed 5 bases at V and 0 bases at J, with 11 bases between. Per germline, CDR1 GTSNPN and CDR2 SVGIG (reference sequence). The CDR3 covers 14 residues. As DNA, the CDR3 is TGTGCCTGGGTCGGAGGGAGCTCCTACAATGAGCAGTTCTTC. Protein sequence: CAWVGGSSYNEQFF.